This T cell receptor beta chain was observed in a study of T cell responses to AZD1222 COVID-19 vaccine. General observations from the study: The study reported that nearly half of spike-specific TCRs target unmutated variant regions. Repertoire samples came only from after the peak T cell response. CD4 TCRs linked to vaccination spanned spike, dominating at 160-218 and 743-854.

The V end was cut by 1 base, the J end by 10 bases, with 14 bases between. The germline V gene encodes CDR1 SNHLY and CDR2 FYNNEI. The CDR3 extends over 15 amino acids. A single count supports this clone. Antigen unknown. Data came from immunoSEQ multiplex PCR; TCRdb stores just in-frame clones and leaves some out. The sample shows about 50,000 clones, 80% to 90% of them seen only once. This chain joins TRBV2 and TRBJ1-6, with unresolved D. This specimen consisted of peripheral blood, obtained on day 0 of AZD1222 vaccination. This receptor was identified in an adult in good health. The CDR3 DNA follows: TGTGCCAGCAGTGAAGGAGAGCGGGCCTACTCACCCCTCCACTTT. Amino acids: CASSEGERAYSPLHF.